This T cell receptor (beta chain) was captured in a study of CD8+CD57+ T cells in acquired aplastic anemia. About the research overall: The mean DNA yield obtained from sorted CD4+ and CD8+ cells came to approximately 3 ug. Study-level findings and limits: Comparison of patients with controls identified about 27 shared CD8+ CDR3 sequences. Between the patient and control groups, CD8+ Simpson's diversity did not differ significantly.

CDR3 and TCR beta VDJ profiling relied on a genomic DNA template. TCRdb re-called the reads with MiXCR, one entry per CDR3 protein. The repertoire holds 180,000 or so distinct CDR3 sequences, less than 60% seen once, with 0.85% to 1.3% in the top ten. The sequenced patients had an expansion of CD8+CD57+ cells seen by flow cytometry. Severe acquired aplastic anemia was present in every patient. Worth noting for this clonotype: Its target is not known.

Germline CDR1 reads LNHDA; CDR2 reads SQIVND (reference sequence). Trimming took 3 bases from V and 4 from J, leaving 21 bases between them. The CDR3 has 17 residues. The sequenced sample consisted of sorted CD4+, CD8+, or CD8+CD57+ T cells (not recorded which) from PBMCs. The sequence was collected from a human donor with aplastic anemia. The J gene is TRBJ1-1, the V gene TRBV19, with D maybe TRBD1 (5 bases). CDR3 coding DNA: TGTGCCAGTAGTATGAAAGGGGCCGGGGTCCAGGTCACTGAAGCTTTCTTT. The encoded protein is CASSMKGAGVQVTEAFF.